These T cell receptor beta chains were read from a single sample in a study of radiotherapy plus CTLA-4 blockade in lung cancer. TCRdb's copy holds only in-frame clones and misses some; the assay was immunoSEQ multiplex PCR. Of under 100,000 clones listed, roughly four fifths are singletons. The material was peripheral blood, obtained from a patient treated with radiotherapy plus ipilimumab. The receptors were gathered from a human donor with non-small cell lung cancer that progressed on radiotherapy plus ipilimumab. Each CDR3 is given with its conserved first and last residue. The order of the fields is CDR3 protein, CDR3 DNA, V gene, clone size, D gene, CDR3 length, J gene. A D gene is named only where the DNA matches it firmly. Only some rows state a clone size, as once, few, many or a class for expanded clones.

CDR3: CASSATGLGHYEQYF
DNA: TGCGCCAGCAGCGCAACTGGGTTGGGCCACTACGAGCAGTACTTC
V: TRBV4-1
size: .
D: .
length: 15
J: TRBJ2-7

CDR3: CAISEDIFTEAFF
DNA: TGTGCCATCAGCGAGGACATATTCACTGAAGCTTTCTTT
V: TRBV10-3
size: few
D: .
length: 13
J: TRBJ1-1

CDR3: CASSQGQNSYNEQFF
DNA: TGCGCCAGCAGCCAAGGACAGAACTCCTACAATGAGCAGTTCTTC
V: TRBV4-3
size: .
D: .
length: 15
J: TRBJ2-1

CDR3: CASSLAGVPGNTIYF
DNA: TGCGCCAGCAGCTTGGCGGGGGTCCCTGGAAACACCATATATTTT
V: TRBV5-1
size: .
D: .
length: 15
J: TRBJ1-3

CDR3: CASSYERGSYNEQFF
DNA: TGTGCCAGCAGTTACGAACGCGGGTCCTACAATGAGCAGTTCTTC
V: TRBV6-6
size: .
D: .
length: 15
J: TRBJ2-1

CDR3: CASSRNGQGGTEAFF
DNA: TGTGCCAGCAGTCGAAACGGACAGGGGGGAACTGAAGCTTTCTTT
V: TRBV6-5
size: .
D: TRBD1
length: 15
J: TRBJ1-1

CDR3: CASSAGRTNYGYTF
DNA: TGCGCCAGCAGCGCAGGACGGACTAACTATGGCTACACCTTC
V: TRBV4-1
size: few
D: .
length: 14
J: TRBJ1-2

CDR3: CASSFSGTGPTDTQYF
DNA: TGTGCCAGCAGCTTCTCCGGGACAGGCCCCACAGATACGCAGTATTTT
V: TRBV9
size: .
D: TRBD1
length: 16
J: TRBJ2-3

CDR3: CASSLEVLLYGYTF
DNA: TGTGCCAGCAGCTTGGAAGTTCTCCTCTATGGCTACACCTTC
V: TRBV5-5
size: .
D: .
length: 14
J: TRBJ1-2

CDR3: CASSPWGQGLTGELFF
DNA: TGTGCCAGCTCACCATGGGGACAGGGGCTCACCGGGGAGCTGTTTTTT
V: TRBV18
size: once
D: TRBD1
length: 16
J: TRBJ2-2

CDR3: CASSRSRTDTQYF
DNA: TGTGCCAGCAGCCGGTCCCGCACAGATACGCAGTATTTT
V: TRBV21-1
size: .
D: .
length: 13
J: TRBJ2-3

CDR3: CASSLHLEGASGTGEQFF
DNA: TGTGCCAGCAGCCTTCACCTGGAGGGGGCTAGCGGGACGGGGGAGCAGTTCTTC
V: TRBV9
size: .
D: TRBD2
length: 18
J: TRBJ2-1

CDR3: CASSSPQGGYTF
DNA: TGTGCCAGCAGTTCCCCCCAGGGTGGCTACACCTTC
V: TRBV28
size: few
D: .
length: 12
J: TRBJ1-2

CDR3: CASSLAPAGAGELFF
DNA: TGCGCCAGCAGCTTGGCCCCCGCGGGGGCCGGGGAGCTGTTTTTT
V: TRBV5-1
size: .
D: TRBD2
length: 15
J: TRBJ2-2

CDR3: CASSLRGNTIYF
DNA: TGTGCCAGTAGTTTACGAGGAAACACCATATATTTT
V: TRBV19
size: .
D: .
length: 12
J: TRBJ1-3

CDR3: CASSRQVPRGTGLLEQYF
DNA: TGTGCCAGTAGTAGACAGGTCCCCCGCGGGACAGGTCTGCTCGAGCAGTACTTC
V: TRBV19
size: .
D: TRBD1
length: 18
J: TRBJ2-7

CDR3: CASSLEMAGDTQYF
DNA: TGCGCCAGCAGCTTGGAAATGGCCGGGGATACGCAGTATTTT
V: TRBV5-1
size: .
D: .
length: 14
J: TRBJ2-3

CDR3: CASSFNSGANVLTF
DNA: TGCGCCAGCAGCTTTAACTCTGGGGCCAACGTCCTGACTTTC
V: TRBV5-1
size: .
D: .
length: 14
J: TRBJ2-6

CDR3: CASSLQGTGANVLTF
DNA: TGCGCCAGCAGCTTGCAGGGGACTGGGGCCAACGTCCTGACTTTC
V: TRBV5-1
size: .
D: .
length: 15
J: TRBJ2-6

CDR3: CASSPRTGSYNEQFF
DNA: TGTGCCAGCAGTCCTCGGACTGGATCCTACAATGAGCAGTTCTTC
V: TRBV2
size: .
D: .
length: 15
J: TRBJ2-1

CDR3: CASSLFRAPSYEQYF
DNA: TGTGCCAGCAGCTTATTCAGGGCCCCCTCCTACGAGCAGTACTTC
V: TRBV7-3
size: .
D: .
length: 15
J: TRBJ2-7

CDR3: CASGRAGNTIYF
DNA: TGTGCCAGCGGCAGGGCTGGAAACACCATATATTTT
V: TRBV28
size: few
D: .
length: 12
J: TRBJ1-3

CDR3: CASSMAGLRTSNQPQHF
DNA: TGTGCCAGTAGTATGGCAGGGCTCAGGACAAGCAATCAGCCCCAGCATTTT
V: TRBV19
size: few
D: .
length: 17
J: TRBJ1-5

CDR3: CASSLSRDRRAKLFF
DNA: TGCGCCAGCAGCTTAAGTCGGGACCGCAGGGCCAAACTGTTTTTT
V: TRBV4-1
size: few
D: .
length: 15
J: TRBJ1-4

CDR3: CASSVAGRAIGNEQFF
DNA: TGTGCCAGCAGTGTCGCCGGGAGGGCCATTGGGAATGAGCAGTTCTTC
V: TRBV6-1
size: few
D: TRBD2
length: 16
J: TRBJ2-1

CDR3: CASGLSGQGIIF
DNA: TGTGCTAGTGGTTTGTCGGGCCAGGGTATTATTTTT
V: TRBV12-5
size: once
D: .
length: 12
J: TRBJ1-1

CDR3: CASSSLSGAVATYEQYF
DNA: TGTGCCAGCAGCTCCCTTTCAGGGGCAGTGGCGACCTACGAGCAGTACTTC
V: TRBV11-3
size: .
D: .
length: 17
J: TRBJ2-7

CDR3: CASRRDSGYTF
DNA: TGTGCCAGCAGAAGGGACAGTGGCTACACCTTC
V: TRBV13
size: once
D: TRBD1
length: 11
J: TRBJ1-2